Below, 30 T cell receptor beta chains from the same sample are listed, as sequenced in a study of PD-1 blockade in classical Hodgkin lymphoma. No patient escaped relapse after autologous stem cell transplantation, and brentuximab vedotin exposure varied. Repertoires were generated with immunoSEQ multiplex PCR, while TCRdb's copy carries only in-frame clones and drops some. Found here are roughly 41,000 clones, around 88% of them singletons; the top ten hold approximately 7.5%. The material was peripheral blood mononuclear cells (PBMCs), obtained before the second cycle of nivolumab. These receptors all come from a human donor with classical Hodgkin lymphoma.

The DNA of the CDR3 is TGTGCCAGTAGTATAGGACAGGCTGGGGGCACTGAAGCTTTCTTT. This gives the protein CASSIGQAGGTEAFF. The chain recombines TRBV19 with TRBJ1-1; D perhaps matches TRBD1 (6 bases). Trimming left V 1 base short and J 4 bases short, with 13 bases between. The V gene's germline CDR1 is LNHDA and CDR2 SQIVND (reference sequence). The CDR3 loop spans 15 amino acids. Full variable domain (outside the CDR3, taken from reference TRBV19 and TRBJ1-1): DGGITQSPKYLFRKEGQNVTLSCEQNLNHDAMYWYRQDPGQGLRLIYYSQIVNDFQKGDIAEGYSVSREKKESFPLTVTSAQKNPTAFYLCASSIGQAGGTEAFFGQGTRLTVV.

Here the CDR3 reads CASTRGWTEAFF. The DNA of the CDR3 is TGTGCCAGTACTAGGGGGTGGACTGAAGCTTTCTTT. The rearrangement joins TRBV19 to TRBJ1-1; D is possibly TRBD1 (6 bases). The CDR3 has 12 residues. Germline CDR1 LNHDA, CDR2 SQIVND (reference sequence). The ends were cut back, 7 bases at V and 5 bases at J, with 11 bases in the middle.

The chain employs TRBV10-3 and TRBJ1-6; TRBD1 matches at 8 bases. This CDR3 region has 12 residues. The germline CDR1 and CDR2 sequences are ENHRY and SYGVKD. V lost 6 bases, J lost 16 bases, and 8 bases stayed unmatched. CDR3 protein: CAIRGDRGYLHF. CDR3 nucleotide sequence: TGTGCCATCAGGGGCGACAGGGGTTATCTCCACTTT.

The chain employs TRBV5-1 and TRBJ2-1; 7 bases match TRBD2. V dropped 7 bases and J dropped 4; count of bases not matched to a gene: 11. The CDR3 spans 15 residues. Looked up from germline, CDR1 is SGHRS and CDR2 is YFSETQ. Here the CDR3 reads CASSTGLAVYNEQFF. CDR3 DNA sequence: TGCGCCAGCTCGACGGGGCTAGCGGTTTACAATGAGCAGTTCTTC.

The CDR3 sequence is CASSIIPGLNEQYF. CDR3 DNA: TGCGCCAGCAGTATCATCCCAGGCTTGAACGAGCAGTACTTC. The chain couples TRBV5-1 to TRBJ2-7; D remains ambiguous. The CDR3 contains 14 residues. V lost 5 bases, J lost 5 bases, and 17 bases lay in between. Germline V gene lookup returns CDR1 SGHRS and CDR2 YFSETQ.

This rearrangement joins TRBV7-8 to TRBJ1-2; a weak D match, TRBD1 (6 bases). The CDR3 spans 13 residues. In germline, CDR1 is SGHVS, CDR2 FQNEAQ. V was clipped by 5 bases and J by 4 bases, with 11 bases between them. Here the CDR3 reads CASSPGAAYGYTF. As DNA, the CDR3 is TGTGCCAGCAGCCCGGGGGCGGCCTATGGCTACACCTTC.

In its sample, this clone was seen a few times. The chain couples TRBV28 to TRBJ1-2; TRBD1 aligns across 10 bases. There are 14 residues in the CDR3. The V gene end was trimmed by 6 bases and the J gene end by 3 bases; junction bases not matched to a gene: 4. Germline CDR1 and CDR2: MDHEN and SYDVKM. For the CDR3, the DNA is TGTGCCAGCAGAAGACAGGGGGCAGACTATGGCTACACCTTC. Translated: CASRRQGADYGYTF.

V usage is TRBV6-5 and J usage is TRBJ1-2; no clear D. The V and J ends lost 1 base and 3 bases respectively, with 12 bases between them. Per germline, CDR1 MNHEY and CDR2 SVGAGI. The CDR3 covers 15 residues. In DNA form, the CDR3 reads TGTGCCAGCAGTTACTACCAAGAAAGGCACTATGGCTACACCTTC. It is translated as CASSYYQERHYGYTF.

The sample holds one count of this clone. The chain uses TRBV28 and TRBJ2-5; TRBD1 is a possible D gene (6 bases). Germline CDR1 is MDHEN and CDR2 is SYDVKM. V lost 5 bases, J lost 3 bases, and 13 bases lay in between. The CDR3 totals 14 residues. The CDR3, as DNA: TGTGCCAGCAGTAAGGGGACAACCAAAGAGACCCAGTACTTC. It specifies CASSKGTTKETQYF.

V and J are TRBV7-3 and TRBJ2-3; 9 bases are shared with TRBD2. Looked up from germline, CDR1 is SGHTA and CDR2 is FQGTGA. This CDR3 has 15 amino acids. V lost 2 bases, J lost 4 bases, and 4 bases stayed unmatched. The CDR3: CASSLVAGAADTQYF. CDR3 DNA sequence: TGTGCCAGCAGCTTAGTAGCGGGAGCTGCAGATACGCAGTATTTT.

The rearrangement joins TRBV6-4 to TRBJ2-1; D tentatively fits TRBD1 or TRBD2 (5 bases each). V was clipped by 9 bases and J by 8 bases, with 20 bases between them. CDR3 size: 14 residues. The germline CDR1 and CDR2 sequences are MRHNA and SNTAGT. The CDR3: CARRVNGTVYEQFF. As DNA, the CDR3 is TGTGCCAGACGGGTGAACGGGACGGTCTATGAGCAGTTCTTC.

This chain connects TRBV11-3 to TRBJ1-1, with D unresolved. Trimming took 2 bases from V and 6 from J, leaving 4 bases between them. Germline CDR1 and CDR2: SGHNT and YENEEA. The CDR3 sequence is 11 residues long. The CDR3 is CASSLRSEAFF. In nucleotides, the CDR3 is TGTGCCAGCAGCTTAAGGTCTGAAGCTTTCTTT.

In its sample, this clone was seen once. The junction shows a germline mismatch at one end, possibly a read error. This chain uses TRBV7-7 with TRBJ2-5; possibly TRBD2 for D (5 bases). The CDR3 runs to 14 residues. CDR1 SSHAT and CDR2 FNYEAQ come from the germline V gene (reference sequence). The CDR3 is CASSLNAGQETQYF. CDR3 sequence (DNA): TGTGCTAGCAGCTTAAATGCGGGTCAAGAGACCCAGTACTTC.

This chain uses TRBV10-2 with TRBJ2-7; D is uncertain. Germline V CDR1 and CDR2: WSHSY, SAAADI. Deletions cut 4 bases from V and 7 bases from J, with 8 bases between. The CDR3 totals 11 residues. In nucleotides, the CDR3 is TGCGCCAGCAGTGTATTAAGGGAGCAGTACTTC. Residues: CASSVLREQYF.

The chain links TRBV4-1 to TRBJ1-4; maybe TRBD1 (6 bases). CDR1 and CDR2 (germline): MGHRA, YSYEKL. Trimming shortened V by 4 bases and J by 3 bases, and 15 bases separated the two germline ends. The CDR3 runs to 16 residues. The chain's CDR3 is CASSRSAGASNEKLFF. The CDR3 coding sequence is TGCGCCAGCAGCCGTTCGGCGGGGGCTTCTAATGAAAAACTGTTTTTT.

This clone has just one count. CDR3 DNA sequence: TGTGCCTGGAGTGCACAGGGGGCTGGTGGCTACACCTTC. Translating gives CAWSAQGAGGYTF. V is TRBV30 and J is TRBJ1-2, with 9 bases aligning to TRBD1. The CDR3 has 13 residues. Germline V CDR1 and CDR2: GTSNPN, SVGIG (reference sequence). V was clipped by 1 base and J by 7 bases; unmatched bases: 4.

The chain recombines TRBV6-1 with TRBJ2-1; D is ambiguous. The CDR3 consists of 14 residues. The germline CDR1 and CDR2 sequences are MNHNS and SASEGT. Deletions cut 4 bases from V and 5 bases from J, with 12 bases between. Written as DNA, the CDR3 is TGTGCCAGCAGTGGTCGGTTCACTGACAATGAGCAGTTCTTC. This codes for CASSGRFTDNEQFF.

The J gene is TRBJ1-6, the V gene TRBV30; no clear D. Germline-derived CDR1 and CDR2 are GTSNPN and SVGIG (reference sequence). V lost 0 bases, J lost 8 bases, and 14 bases lay in between. This CDR3 spans 15 amino acids. CDR3 DNA: TGTGCCTGGAGTGTACGTGGGCTCCTGGATTCACCCCTCCACTTT. Its translation is CAWSVRGLLDSPLHF.

V and J are TRBV25-1 and TRBJ1-6; D possibly corresponds to TRBD1 (5 bases). Per the germline V gene, CDR1 is MGHDK and CDR2 is SYGVNS. The V gene lost 3 bases and the J gene lost 9 bases, with 9 bases spanning the gap. The CDR3 consists of 13 residues. CDR3 nucleotides: TGTGCCAGCAGTGATTTGGGGGGTTCACCCCTCCACTTT. Amino acid sequence: CASSDLGGSPLHF.

The chain carries TRBV27 and TRBJ2-3; TRBD2 might be the D (6 bases). Germline values: CDR1 MNHEY, CDR2 SMNVEV (reference sequence). V was cut by 5 bases and J by 2 bases, with 14 bases left in between. This CDR3 has 15 amino acids. CDR3 sequence: CASSPGVGPTDTQYF. The CDR3 nucleotides read TGTGCCAGCAGTCCGGGGGTGGGGCCCACAGATACGCAGTATTTT.

This chain joins TRBV15 and TRBJ2-5, with a weak D call TRBD2 (6 bases). Trimming cost V 5 bases and J 0 bases, with 25 bases left between them. Germline V gene data show CDR1 as LNHNV and CDR2 as YYDKDF (reference sequence). This CDR3 has 19 residues. The CDR3 nucleotides read TGTGCCACCAGCCCTAACGCGGGGACCCTTTCCCCGTACCAAGAGACCCAGTACTTC. Translation gives CATSPNAGTLSPYQETQYF.

Only one count was recorded for this clone. The chain couples TRBV19 to TRBJ2-1, with 11 bases lining up with TRBD2. Germline CDR1 and CDR2: LNHDA and SQIVND (reference sequence). V trimming: 8 bases; J trimming: 6 bases; junction bases outside the gene matches: 6. The CDR3 consists of 14 residues. CDR3 loop: CASETSGMPNEQFF. The DNA of the CDR3 is TGTGCCAGTGAGACTAGCGGGATGCCCAATGAGCAGTTCTTC.

The CDR3 nucleotides read TGTGCCAGCAGCGTCGCCGGGACAGGGACTGGAAACACCATATATTTT. Protein product: CASSVAGTGTGNTIYF. The chain employs TRBV9 and TRBJ1-3; 9 nucleotides align to TRBD1. The germline V gene has CDR1 SGDLS and CDR2 YYNGEE. The V and J ends lost 2 bases and 2 bases, in that order; junction bases with no gene match: 5. The CDR3 is made up of 16 amino acids.

This clone was observed a single time. The chain has TRBV12-5 and TRBJ1-2; D is unclear. Deletions cut 0 bases from V and 2 bases from J, with 4 bases between. Germline-derived CDR1 and CDR2 are LGHNT and FRNRAP. The CDR3 loop spans 13 amino acids. The CDR3 DNA reads as TGTGCTAGTGGTTTGGTATCAAACTATGGCTACACCTTC. Amino acid sequence: CASGLVSNYGYTF.

V is TRBV7-3 and J is TRBJ1-2; D remains unclear. The germline V gene encodes CDR1 SGHTA and CDR2 FQGTGA. Trimming removed 5 bases from V and 7 bases from J, with 17 bases in between. The CDR3 runs 14 residues. The CDR3, as DNA: TGTGCCAGCAGCGTCGGGCTGGGTCTGGGTGGCTACACCTTC. It translates to CASSVGLGLGGYTF.

The chain couples TRBV28 to TRBJ2-4; D is uncertain. Trimming stripped 2 bases from V and 0 bases from J, with 8 bases between. CDR3 length: 15 residues. CDR1 and CDR2 (germline): MDHEN, SYDVKM. CDR3: CASSLLGLAKNIQYF. The DNA for the CDR3 is TGTGCCAGCAGTTTACTTGGCTTAGCCAAAAACATTCAGTACTTC.

The chain has TRBV7-6 and TRBJ2-1; no definite D call. CDR3 length: 13 amino acids. V lost 2 bases to trimming and J lost 3 bases, with 5 bases between them. Germline V lookup: CDR1 SGHVS, CDR2 FNYEAQ. CDR3: CASSLRFYNEQFF. In nucleotides, the CDR3 is TGTGCCAGCAGCTTAAGGTTCTACAATGAGCAGTTCTTC.

This clone came up a few times. The chain joins TRBV29-1 to TRBJ1-1, with D unclear. Trimming left V 1 base short and J 4 bases short, with 7 bases between. Germline-derived CDR1 and CDR2 are SQVTM and ANQGSEA. The CDR3 totals 12 residues. The CDR3 DNA sequence: TGCAGCGTTGAAGGGCGTGGCACTGAAGCTTTCTTT. Protein: CSVEGRGTEAFF.

This chain uses TRBV7-9 with TRBJ1-1; D gene unclear. Germline lookup yields CDR1 SEHNR and CDR2 FQNEAQ (reference sequence). The V end was cut by 5 bases, the J end by 2 bases, with 3 bases between. This CDR3 is built from 11 residues. CDR3 DNA sequence: TGTGCCAGCAGCCGTAACACTGAAGCTTTCTTT. Protein sequence: CASSRNTEAFF.

This clone was counted between two and nine times. The junction does not match germline at one end; this may be a read error. This chain connects TRBV28 to TRBJ1-5, with 8 bases matching TRBD1. CDR1 and CDR2 from the germline V gene are MDHEN and SYDVKM. This CDR3 comprises 13 residues. Here the CDR3 DNA reads TGTGCCTGCAGACAGGGGCTGAAGCAGCCCCAGCATTTT. Residues: CACRQGLKQPQHF.